This T cell receptor beta chain emerged from a study of CD8+ T cells in alopecia areata. Overall study findings and caveats: In scalp and blood during tofacitinib, many expanded lesional clones persisted. Compared with normal scalp, lesional scalp had higher clonality and more expanded CD8+ clones.

Trimming removed 4 bases at V and 1 base at J, with 18 bases between. Germline V CDR1 and CDR2: SQVTM, ANQGSEA. The CDR3 contains 16 residues. Treatment noted: oral pan-JAK inhibitor, 5-10 mg twice daily. Separation by sorting yielded CD4+ and CD8+ T cells from PBMCs. This clone was counted a single time. Its antigen is unknown. The sequencing template was cDNA reverse transcribed from extracted RNA. Clones were read by immunoSEQ multiplex PCR, and TCRdb kept only the in-frame ones, dropping some. The table lists some 150,000 clones, 58% of them singletons. The specimen was CD4+ T cells sorted from blood, collected between weeks 55 and 65, from a patient treated with tofacitinib. The TCR originated in a human donor with alopecia areata. This sequence joins TRBV29-1 and TRBJ2-3; a possible D gene is TRBD2 (7 bases). CDR3 in amino acids: CSVGKRGGEGTDTQYF. For the CDR3, the DNA is TGCAGCGTTGGAAAAAGGGGGGGCGAGGGCACAGATACGCAGTATTTT.